A selection of T cell receptor beta chains follows, all from one sample in a study of T cell responses to AZD1222 COVID-19 vaccine. Profiling relied on immunoSEQ multiplex PCR, and the TCRdb table lists in-frame clones only, not all of them. The profile shows under 250,000 clones, more than 85% of them singletons. This specimen was peripheral blood, taken on day 0 of MenACWY control vaccination. These receptors all stem from an adult in good health. Each CDR3 is given with its conserved first and last residue. The order of the fields is D gene, J gene, clone size, V gene, CDR3 protein, CDR3 DNA. The D gene is left open where the match is weak. Expanded clones are given a class, and other clones once, few, many or no size at all.

>TRBD1|TRBJ1-2|-|TRBV5-5
CASSLRDRVNYGYTF
TGTGCCAGCAGCTTGCGGGACAGAGTTAACTATGGCTACACCTTC
>TRBD1|TRBJ1-4|-|TRBV3-1/TRBV3-2
CASSLRDRGNIATNEKLFF
TGTGCCAGCAGCCTACGGGACAGGGGAAATATTGCAACTAATGAAAAACTGTTTTTT
>TRBD2|TRBJ2-1|few|TRBV6-2/TRBV6-3
CASSYSPLAGVFGEQFF
TGTGCCAGCAGTTACTCCCCCCTGGCGGGGGTCTTTGGTGAGCAGTTCTTC
>-|TRBJ1-2|-|TRBV3-1/TRBV3-2
CASSQDWQGRNYGYTF
TGTGCCAGCAGCCAAGATTGGCAGGGGAGGAACTATGGCTACACCTTC
>-|TRBJ2-2|-|TRBV6-4
CASSDRADTGELFF
TGTGCCAGCAGTGACAGGGCGGACACCGGGGAGCTGTTTTTT
>TRBD2|TRBJ2-2|-|TRBV5-5
CASSVTGTITGELFF
TGTGCCAGCAGCGTGACCGGGACTATCACCGGGGAGCTGTTTTTT
>TRBD1|TRBJ1-2|-|TRBV27
CASSRTGRINYGYTF
TGTGCCAGCAGTAGGACAGGACGAATCAACTATGGCTACACCTTC
>-|TRBJ2-1|-|TRBV7-9
CASSPYPDEQFF
TGTGCCAGCAGCCCCTATCCTGATGAGCAGTTCTTC
>TRBD1|TRBJ2-2|-|TRBV19
CASSTGTGGTGELFF
TGTGCCAGTAGTACTGGGACAGGTGGGACCGGGGAGCTGTTTTTT
>-|TRBJ2-7|-|TRBV30
CAWSSSSYEQYF
TGTGCCTGGTCCAGCAGCTCCTACGAGCAGTACTTC
>TRBD2|TRBJ2-1|-|TRBV18
CASSPVSGGSRRVNEQFF
TGTGCCAGCTCACCAGTTAGCGGGGGATCTCGTAGGGTGAATGAGCAGTTCTTC
>-|TRBJ2-7|-|TRBV12-1
CASSPDRGLVGEQYF
TGTGCCAGCAGCCCGGACAGGGGGCTTGTCGGTGAGCAGTACTTC
>-|TRBJ1-1|-|TRBV18
CASSPTGGVNTEAFF
TGTGCCAGCTCACCTACTGGGGGGGTGAACACTGAAGCTTTCTTT
>TRBD1|TRBJ1-1|-|TRBV27
CASRADRVEGAFF
TGTGCCAGCAGAGCGGACAGGGTGGAGGGAGCTTTCTTT
>-|TRBJ1-2|-|TRBV11-2
CASSLAAGSGYTF
TGTGCCAGCAGCTTAGCGGCAGGTTCGGGCTACACCTTC
>TRBD1|TRBJ1-2|-|TRBV2
CASTRGTGGNGYTF
TGTGCCAGCACCCGAGGGACAGGAGGGAATGGCTACACCTTC
>-|TRBJ1-3|-|TRBV3-1/TRBV3-2
CASSQGMISGNTIYF
TGTGCCAGCAGCCAAGGAATGATCTCTGGAAACACCATATATTTT
>-|TRBJ1-1|once|TRBV5-4
CASSLGENTEAFF
TGTGCCAGCAGCTTGGGCGAGAACACTGAAGCTTTCTTT
>TRBD2|TRBJ2-1|once|TRBV4-2
CASSRGRSGGAYEQFF
TGTGCCAGCAGCCGGGGCAGGAGCGGGGGGGCCTATGAGCAGTTCTTC
>-|TRBJ1-1|once|TRBV10-3
CAIRAQSRYHTEAFF
TGTGCCATCAGGGCCCAATCGCGGTATCACACTGAAGCTTTCTTT
>-|TRBJ1-1|-|TRBV11-2
CASSLSGTNTEAFF
TGTGCCAGCAGCTTAAGCGGGACGAACACTGAAGCTTTCTTT
>-|TRBJ2-7|-|TRBV11-1
CASSLFLEGEQYF
TGTGCCAGCAGCTTATTCCTAGAGGGCGAGCAGTACTTC
>-|TRBJ1-5|-|TRBV5-4
CASSLWGAGQPQHF
TGTGCCAGCAGCTTGTGGGGAGCGGGTCAGCCCCAGCATTTT
>TRBD1|TRBJ1-4|-|TRBV3-1/TRBV3-2
CATRRGGGEKLFF
TGTGCCACCCGACGAGGGGGCGGCGAAAAACTGTTTTTT
>-|TRBJ2-3|-|TRBV11-2
CASSLERADTQYF
TGTGCCAGCAGCTTAGAGCGAGCAGATACGCAGTATTTT
>-|TRBJ1-1|-|TRBV2
CASNPGHSFEAFF
TGTGCCAGCAATCCCGGACACTCGTTTGAAGCTTTCTTT
>-|TRBJ2-7|-|TRBV7-6
CASSFGGPTGEQYF
TGTGCCAGCAGCTTCGGGGGGCCGACAGGGGAGCAGTACTTC
>-|TRBJ1-2|once|TRBV7-8
CASSLAAGGNGYTF
TGTGCCAGCAGCTTAGCGGCAGGAGGGAATGGCTACACCTTC
>-|TRBJ1-1|-|TRBV7-2
CASSPLGQSNTEAFF
TGTGCCAGCAGCCCACTGGGACAATCGAACACTGAAGCTTTCTTT
>TRBD2|TRBJ2-2|-|TRBV2
CASSPGLAGIGELFF
TGTGCCAGCAGTCCGGGACTAGCGGGGATCGGGGAGCTGTTTTTT